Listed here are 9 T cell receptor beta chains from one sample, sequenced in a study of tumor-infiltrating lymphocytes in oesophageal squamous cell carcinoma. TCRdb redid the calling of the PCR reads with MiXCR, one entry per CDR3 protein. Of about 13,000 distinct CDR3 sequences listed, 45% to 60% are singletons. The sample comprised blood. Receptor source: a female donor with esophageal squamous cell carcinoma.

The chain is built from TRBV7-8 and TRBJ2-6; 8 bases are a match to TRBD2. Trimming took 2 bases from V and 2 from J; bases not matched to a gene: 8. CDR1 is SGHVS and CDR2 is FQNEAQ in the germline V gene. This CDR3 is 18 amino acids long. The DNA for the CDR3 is TGTGCCAGCAGCTTAAGGGGACTAGATTTCACTGGGGCCAACGTCCTGACTTTC. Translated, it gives CASSLRGLDFTGANVLTF.

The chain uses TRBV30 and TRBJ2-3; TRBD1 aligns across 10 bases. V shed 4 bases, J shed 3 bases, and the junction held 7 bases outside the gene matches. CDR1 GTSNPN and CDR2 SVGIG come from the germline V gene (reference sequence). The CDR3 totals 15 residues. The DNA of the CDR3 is TGTGCCTGGACCAGACAGGGGGCGTTGACAGATACGCAGTATTTT. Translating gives CAWTRQGALTDTQYF.

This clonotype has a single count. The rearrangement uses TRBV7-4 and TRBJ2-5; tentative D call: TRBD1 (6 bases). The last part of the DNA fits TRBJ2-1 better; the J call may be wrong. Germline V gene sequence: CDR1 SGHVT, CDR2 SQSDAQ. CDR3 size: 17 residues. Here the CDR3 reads CASSHLNTGLTANEQFF. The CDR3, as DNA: TGTGCCAGCAGTCACCTGAACACAGGGCTAACTGCCAATGAGCAGTTCTTC.

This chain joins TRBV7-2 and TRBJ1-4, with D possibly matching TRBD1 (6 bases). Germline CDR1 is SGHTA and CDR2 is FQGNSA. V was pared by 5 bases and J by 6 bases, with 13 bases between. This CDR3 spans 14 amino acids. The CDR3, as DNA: TGTGCCAGCAGCCGGACAGACAAACATGAAAAACTGTTTTTT. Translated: CASSRTDKHEKLFF.

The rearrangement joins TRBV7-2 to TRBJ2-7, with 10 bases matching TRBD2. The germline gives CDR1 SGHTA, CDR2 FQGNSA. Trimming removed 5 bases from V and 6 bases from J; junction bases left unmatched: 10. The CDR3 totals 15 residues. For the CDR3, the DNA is TGTGCCAGCAGCCCCGGAGCGGGAGGGCAGCTCGAGCAGTACTTC. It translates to CASSPGAGGQLEQYF.

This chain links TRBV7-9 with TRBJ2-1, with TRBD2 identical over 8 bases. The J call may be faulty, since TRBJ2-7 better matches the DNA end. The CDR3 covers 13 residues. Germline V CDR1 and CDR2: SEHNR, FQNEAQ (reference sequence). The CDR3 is CASRGGLVSEQYF. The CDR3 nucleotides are TGTGCCAGCAGGGGGGGACTAGTGAGCGAGCAGTACTTC.

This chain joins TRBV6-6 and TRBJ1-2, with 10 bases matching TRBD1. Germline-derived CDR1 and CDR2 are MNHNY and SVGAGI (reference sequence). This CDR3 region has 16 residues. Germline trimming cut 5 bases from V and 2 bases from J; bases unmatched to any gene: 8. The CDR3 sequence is CASSRYPGQGNYGYTF. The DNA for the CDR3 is TGTGCCAGCAGTAGATACCCGGGACAGGGGAACTATGGCTACACCTTC.

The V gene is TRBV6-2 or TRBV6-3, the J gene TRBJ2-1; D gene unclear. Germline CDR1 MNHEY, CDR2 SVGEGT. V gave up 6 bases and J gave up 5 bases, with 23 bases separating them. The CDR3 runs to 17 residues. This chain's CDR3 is CASRAATTATLNNEQFF. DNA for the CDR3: TGTGCCAGCAGAGCCGCCACGACGGCCACTTTAAACAATGAGCAGTTCTTC.

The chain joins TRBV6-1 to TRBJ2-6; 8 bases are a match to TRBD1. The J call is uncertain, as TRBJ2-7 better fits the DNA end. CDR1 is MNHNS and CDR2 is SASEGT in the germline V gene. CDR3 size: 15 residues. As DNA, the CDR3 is TGTGCCATAGGACAGGGTATAAGGCGAACCTACGAGCAGTACTTC. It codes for CAIGQGIRRTYEQYF.